Sequencing of this T cell receptor beta chain was carried out in a study of blood T cells in healthy people across ages (dated by TCRdb to between 2015 and 2017). As for the study more broadly: In model experiments, roughly one uniquely barcoded TCR beta cDNA molecule per two T cells was captured by template switching. To avoid experimental bias, donors of different ages were randomly spread across the sequencing lanes. Four age groups were formed from the donors: young (average around 15 years), middle-aged (approximately 40), aged (about 62) and long-lived (less than 85). The study measured age-related changes in TCR beta repertoire diversity using deep sequencing normalized with unique cDNA molecular identifiers. The study analyzed two additional independent replicas of 1 million unique cDNA reads from the same blood draw for two donors, one aged 18 to 29 and one aged 80 or older. The investigation overall reported the following: Estimates of total diversity based on one million sequenced T cells were considered lower bounds and underestimates. Observed TCR beta diversity per million T cells fell roughly linearly with age, and a significant reduction was already apparent by age approximately 40. The long-lived group showed more naive CD4+ T cells, fewer expanded clones and increased TCR diversity than the aged group, suggesting age selection. There was a strong correlation between observed TCR beta diversity and the percentage of naive T cells measured by flow cytometry. Conclusive comparison of naive and antigen-experienced compartments was prevented by the profiling of bulk unsorted PBMCs. Because the CMV infection status of the donors was unknown, age-related changes in expanded clonotypes may potentially have been confounded.

Systemically healthy Caucasian individuals from Russia, 39 in total and aged roughly 6 to 90 years, were included as donors. Each donor gave about 9.7 milliliters of peripheral blood, drawn into EDTA-treated Vacutainer tubes. Ficoll-Paque density-gradient centrifugation was used to isolate PBMCs, with at least 6.5 million per sample. Trizol reagent was used to extract total RNA from the PBMCs, yielding at least 6 micrograms per sample. Naive CD45RAhigh/CD27high T cell percentages were measured by flow cytometry on a PBMC aliquot from every donor. From the cysteine through the phenylalanine, the CDR3 covers 14 amino acids. The retained sequence is limited to the CDR3, 42 bases, with the frame set at the first base. V is clipped by 4 bases and J by 6 bases, and the sequence between their germline boundaries is 15 bases long. CDR1 is given as MNHEY and CDR2 as SVGAGI, both from the germline V gene. Worth noting for this clonotype: The antigen this receptor binds is unknown. Base quality data are lacking; no much larger clone is found one base away.

Library method: 5' RACE. Sequencer: Illumina HiSeq 2500. A second PCR of roughly 7 to 11 cycles was performed with a sample-barcoded 5' primer and a J-beta primer mix. Each TCR beta cDNA molecule received a unique molecular identifier from a template-switch 5' adaptor carrying 12 random nucleotides. Each sample yielded at least 3 million CDR3-containing paired-end reads. All of the RNA was converted into first-strand cDNA using the Mint cDNA synthesis kit, with a TRBC-specific oligonucleotide serving as the primer. After uracil-DNA glycosylase treatment, a first 18-cycle PCR used universal primers M1SS and BC2_uni_R on all cDNA. The published analysis was carried out like this. Each sample was normalized by randomly selecting 1 million high-quality reads, each carrying a distinct molecular identifier. Reads sharing molecular identifiers were discarded rather than binned into consensus sequences. CDR3 identification, clonotype clustering and error correction used MiTCR with a Q25 quality threshold and the strictest error-elimination algorithm. Lower-bound total TCR beta diversity was estimated with a nonparametric unseen species model using Euler transformation. The public reads were reprocessed in TCRdb via fastp at Q25 and MiXCR, keeping in-frame beta chains. Every distinct CDR3 protein forms one entry, paired with its most common genes and DNA. Clone size and V and J calls follow TCRdb, not the original study. This sample is represented by about 640,000 distinct CDR3 sequences; around three fifths of them were singletons. Of the sample, 30% to 45% falls within the top ten clones.

The sequenced material came from blood. The sequence derives from a man aged 55 to 70 in good health. The sequence joins TRBV6-5 to TRBJ1-1; the D segment could be TRBD1, given 6 matching bases. The DNA sequence follows: TGTGCCAGCAGTTCGACGACAGGCCTCGCTGAAGCTTTCTTT. Translation gives CASSSTTGLAEAFF.